The sequence of this T cell receptor (beta chain) was determined in a study of tumor-infiltrating lymphocytes in oesophageal squamous cell carcinoma. One entry per CDR3 protein, called by TCRdb with MiXCR from the PCR reads. The sample includes approximately 18,000 distinct CDR3 sequences, 45% to 55% of them seen just once. Germline lookup yields CDR1 SGHVS and CDR2 FNYEAQ. Trimming removed 3 bases from V and 4 bases from J; junction bases left unmatched: 1. The CDR3 has 14 residues. The sequence was obtained from a male donor with esophageal squamous cell carcinoma. The chain joins TRBV7-6 to TRBJ2-1; 9 bases agree with TRBD2. Specimen: esophageal tumor tissue. In nucleotides, the CDR3 is TGTGCCAGCAGCTTGACTAGCGGATACAATGAGCAGTTCTTC. Its translation: CASSLTSGYNEQFF.